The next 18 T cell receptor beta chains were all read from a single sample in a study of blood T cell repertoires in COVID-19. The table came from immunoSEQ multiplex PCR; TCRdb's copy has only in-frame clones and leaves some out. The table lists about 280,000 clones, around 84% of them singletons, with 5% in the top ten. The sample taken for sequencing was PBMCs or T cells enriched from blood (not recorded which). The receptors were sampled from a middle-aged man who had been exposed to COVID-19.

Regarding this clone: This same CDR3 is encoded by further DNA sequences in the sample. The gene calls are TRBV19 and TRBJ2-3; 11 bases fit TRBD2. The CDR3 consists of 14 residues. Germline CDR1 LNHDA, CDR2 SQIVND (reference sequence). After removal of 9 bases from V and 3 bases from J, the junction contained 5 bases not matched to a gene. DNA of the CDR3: TGTGCCAGCGGGAGACTAGCGGGAACAGATACGCAGTATTTT. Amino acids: CASGRLAGTDTQYF.

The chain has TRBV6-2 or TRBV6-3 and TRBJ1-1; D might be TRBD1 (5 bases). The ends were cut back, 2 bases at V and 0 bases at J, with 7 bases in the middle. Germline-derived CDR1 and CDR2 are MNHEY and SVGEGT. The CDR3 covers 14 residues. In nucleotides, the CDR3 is TGTGCCAGCAGTTACGACAGATTGAACACTGAAGCTTTCTTT. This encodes CASSYDRLNTEAFF.

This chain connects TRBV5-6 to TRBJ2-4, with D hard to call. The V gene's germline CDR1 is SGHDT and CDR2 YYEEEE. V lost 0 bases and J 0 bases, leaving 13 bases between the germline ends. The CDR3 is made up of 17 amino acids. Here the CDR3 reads CASSLVGNSRAKNIQYF. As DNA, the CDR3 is TGTGCCAGCAGCTTGGTTGGTAACTCGAGAGCCAAAAACATTCAGTACTTC.

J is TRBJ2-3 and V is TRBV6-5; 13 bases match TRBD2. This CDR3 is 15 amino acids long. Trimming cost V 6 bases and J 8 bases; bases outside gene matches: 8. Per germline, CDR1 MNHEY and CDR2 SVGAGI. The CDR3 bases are TGTGCCAGCAGCCCAACCGGACTAGCGGGAGCTACGCAGTATTTT. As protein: CASSPTGLAGATQYF.

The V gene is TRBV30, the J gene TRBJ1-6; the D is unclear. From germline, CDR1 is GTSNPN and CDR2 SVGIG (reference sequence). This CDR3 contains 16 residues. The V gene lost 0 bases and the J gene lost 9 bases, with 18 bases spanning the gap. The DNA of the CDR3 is TGTGCCTGGAGTGTACCAGGCAGACTAACTAGTTCACCCCTCCACTTT. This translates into CAWSVPGRLTSSPLHF.

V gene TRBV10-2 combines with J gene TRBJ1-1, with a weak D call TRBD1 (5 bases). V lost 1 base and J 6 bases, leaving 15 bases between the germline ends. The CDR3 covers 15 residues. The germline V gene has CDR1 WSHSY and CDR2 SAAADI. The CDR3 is CASSELGVNYAEAFF. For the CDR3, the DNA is TGCGCCAGCAGTGAGTTAGGGGTAAATTACGCTGAAGCTTTCTTT.

The CDR3 is CASSPTWTPETQYF. The DNA of the CDR3 is TGTGCCAGCAGCCCAACCTGGACACCAGAGACCCAGTACTTC. The J gene is TRBJ2-5, the V gene TRBV27; tentative D call: TRBD1 (5 bases). Germline assignment: CDR1 MNHEY and CDR2 SMNVEV (reference sequence). Trimming took 6 bases from V and 4 from J, leaving 15 bases between them. There are 14 residues in the CDR3.

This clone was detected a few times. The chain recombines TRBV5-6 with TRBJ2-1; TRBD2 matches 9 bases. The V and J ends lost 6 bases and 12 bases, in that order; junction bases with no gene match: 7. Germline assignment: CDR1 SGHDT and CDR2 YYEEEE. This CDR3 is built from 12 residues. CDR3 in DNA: TGTGCCAGCAACGTAGCGGGAGTCGGGCAGTTCTTC. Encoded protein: CASNVAGVGQFF.

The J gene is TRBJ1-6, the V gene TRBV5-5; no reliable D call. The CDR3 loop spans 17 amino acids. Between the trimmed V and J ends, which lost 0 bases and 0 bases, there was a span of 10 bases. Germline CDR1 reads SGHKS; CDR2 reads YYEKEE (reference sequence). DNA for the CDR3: TGTGCCAGCAGCTTGGGCGAACCGAGCTCCTATAATTCACCCCTCCACTTT. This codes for CASSLGEPSSYNSPLHF.

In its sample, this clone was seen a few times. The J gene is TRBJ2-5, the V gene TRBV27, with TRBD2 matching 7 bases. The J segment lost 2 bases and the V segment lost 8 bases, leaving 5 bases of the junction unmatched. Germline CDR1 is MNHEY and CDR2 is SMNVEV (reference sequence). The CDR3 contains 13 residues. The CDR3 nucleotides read TGTGCCAGCGGAACTAGCGTTCAAGAGACCCAGTACTTC. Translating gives CASGTSVQETQYF.

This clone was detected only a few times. The CDR3 DNA is TGCAGCGTTGTTGGACAGTCGTACGGCTACACCTTC. Protein product: CSVVGQSYGYTF. The chain links TRBV29-1 to TRBJ1-2, with D tentatively TRBD1 (6 bases). This CDR3 is built from 12 residues. Germline lookup yields CDR1 SQVTM and CDR2 ANQGSEA. The V end lost 4 bases, the J end lost 8 bases, and 14 bases lay between the germline ends.

The CDR3 spells CAISAGPSDGYTF. The CDR3 bases are TGTGCCATCAGTGCTGGGCCCTCCGACGGCTACACCTTC. This chain connects TRBV10-3 to TRBJ1-2; D unclear. Germline assignment: CDR1 ENHRY and CDR2 SYGVKD. V was pared by 4 bases and J by 8 bases, with 14 bases between. The CDR3 contains 13 residues.

CDR3 sequence: CATSRDVRQRYGYTF. The CDR3 DNA reads as TGTGCCACCAGCAGAGATGTTCGACAGCGCTATGGCTACACCTTC. The J gene is TRBJ1-2, the V gene TRBV15; perhaps TRBD1 as D (5 bases). Per the germline V gene, CDR1 is LNHNV and CDR2 is YYDKDF (reference sequence). The CDR3 loop spans 15 amino acids. V was shortened by 0 bases and J by 4 bases, with 12 bases between the two germline ends.

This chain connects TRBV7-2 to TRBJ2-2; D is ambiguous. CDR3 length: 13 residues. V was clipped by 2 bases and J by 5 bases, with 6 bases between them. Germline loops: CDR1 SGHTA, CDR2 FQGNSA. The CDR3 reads CASSLSRTGELFF. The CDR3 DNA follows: TGTGCCAGCAGCTTATCCCGTACCGGGGAGCTGTTTTTT.

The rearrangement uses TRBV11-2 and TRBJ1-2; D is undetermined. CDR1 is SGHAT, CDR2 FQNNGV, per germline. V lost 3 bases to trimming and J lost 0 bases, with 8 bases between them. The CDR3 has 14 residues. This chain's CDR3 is CASSLEPTNYGYTF. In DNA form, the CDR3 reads TGTGCCAGCAGCTTGGAGCCTACTAACTATGGCTACACCTTC.

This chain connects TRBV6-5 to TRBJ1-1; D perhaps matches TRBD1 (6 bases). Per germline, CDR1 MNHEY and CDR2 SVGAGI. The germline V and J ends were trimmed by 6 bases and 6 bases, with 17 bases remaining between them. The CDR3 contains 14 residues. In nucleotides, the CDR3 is TGTGCCAGCAGGGCCACAGGGCTCAGGCCTGAAGCTTTCTTT. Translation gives CASRATGLRPEAFF.

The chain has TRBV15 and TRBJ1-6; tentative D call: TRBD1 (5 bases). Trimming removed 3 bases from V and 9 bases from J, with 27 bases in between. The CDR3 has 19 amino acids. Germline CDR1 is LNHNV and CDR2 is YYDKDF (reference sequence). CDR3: CATSSTTVFYRGVSSPLHF. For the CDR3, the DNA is TGTGCCACCAGCAGTACGACAGTCTTTTATCGTGGCGTGAGTTCACCCCTCCACTTT. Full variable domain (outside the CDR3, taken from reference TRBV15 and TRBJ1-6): DAMVIQNPRYQVTQFGKPVTLSCSQTLNHNVMYWYQQKSSQAPKLLFHYYDKDFNNEADTPDNFQSRRPNTSFCFLDIRSPGLGDTAMYLCATSSTTVFYRGVSSPLHFGNGTRLTVT.

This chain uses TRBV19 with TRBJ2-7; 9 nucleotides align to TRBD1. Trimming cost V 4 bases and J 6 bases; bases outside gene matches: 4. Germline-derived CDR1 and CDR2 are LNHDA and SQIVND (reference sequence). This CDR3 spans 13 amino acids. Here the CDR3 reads CASSTRDRVEQYF. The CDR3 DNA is TGTGCCAGTAGTACCCGGGACAGGGTCGAGCAGTACTTC. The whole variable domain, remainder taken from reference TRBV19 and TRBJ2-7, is DGGITQSPKYLFRKEGQNVTLSCEQNLNHDAMYWYRQDPGQGLRLIYYSQIVNDFQKGDIAEGYSVSREKKESFPLTVTSAQKNPTAFYLCASSTRDRVEQYFGPGTRLTVT.